Sequencing of this TCR beta chain was carried out in a study of early T cells in non-severe SARS-CoV-2 infection. Background on the study: The input, bulk RNA from unsorted whole blood, was sequenced, and chains were unpaired. Regarding the study as a whole: Clonotype matching in VDJdb favored anti-spike CD8 responses and did not capture private and CD4 specificities.

Trimming left V 1 base short and J 5 bases short, with 14 bases between. Germline CDR1 and CDR2: WNHNN and SYGVQD (reference sequence). CDR3 length equals 15 residues. Turning to this clonotype: What it binds is unknown.

The library protocol tagged individual cDNA molecules with unique molecular identifiers. Each CDR3 protein gets one entry after TCRdb re-called the 5' RACE reads with MiXCR. The repertoire holds approximately 28,000 distinct CDR3 sequences, approximately 5.1% seen once, with approximately 4% in the top ten. This TCR was sampled from an adult who was a healthcare worker with PCR-confirmed SARS-CoV-2 infection or an uninfected control (not recorded which). The sample was whole blood. The rearrangement joins TRBV10-1 to TRBJ1-1; D is possibly TRBD1 (6 bases). CDR3 in DNA: TGCGCCAGCAGTGAGTTTGGGCAGGGGAGAACTGAAGCTTTCTTT. It codes for CASSEFGQGRTEAFF.